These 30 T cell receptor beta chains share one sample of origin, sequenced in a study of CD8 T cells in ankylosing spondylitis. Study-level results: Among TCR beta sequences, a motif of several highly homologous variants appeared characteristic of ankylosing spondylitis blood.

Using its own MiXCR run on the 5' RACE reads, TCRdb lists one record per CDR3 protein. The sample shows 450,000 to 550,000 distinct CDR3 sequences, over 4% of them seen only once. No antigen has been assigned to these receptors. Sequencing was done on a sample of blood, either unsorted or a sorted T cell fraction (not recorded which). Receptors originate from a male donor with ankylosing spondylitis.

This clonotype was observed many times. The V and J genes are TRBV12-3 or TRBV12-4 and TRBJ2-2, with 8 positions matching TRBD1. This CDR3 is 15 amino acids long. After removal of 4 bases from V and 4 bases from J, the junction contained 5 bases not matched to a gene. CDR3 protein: CASSSGTGSTGELFF. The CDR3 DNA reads TGTGCCAGCAGTTCTGGGACAGGCTCCACCGGGGAGCTGTTTTTT.

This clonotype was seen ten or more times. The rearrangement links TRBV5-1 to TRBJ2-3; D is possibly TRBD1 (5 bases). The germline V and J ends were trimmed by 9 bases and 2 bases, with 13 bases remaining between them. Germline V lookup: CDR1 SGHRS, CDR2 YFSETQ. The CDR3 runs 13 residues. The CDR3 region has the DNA TGCGCCACCCGACAGCGCACCACAGATACGCAGTATTTT. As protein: CATRQRTTDTQYF.

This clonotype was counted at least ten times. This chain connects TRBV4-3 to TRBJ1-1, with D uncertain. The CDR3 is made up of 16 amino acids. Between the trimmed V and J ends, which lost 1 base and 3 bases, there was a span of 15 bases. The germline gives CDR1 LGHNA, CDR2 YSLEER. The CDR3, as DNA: TGCGCCAGCAGCCAAGGGGCCGTAGAGAGGGACACTGAAGCTTTCTTT. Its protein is CASSQGAVERDTEAFF.

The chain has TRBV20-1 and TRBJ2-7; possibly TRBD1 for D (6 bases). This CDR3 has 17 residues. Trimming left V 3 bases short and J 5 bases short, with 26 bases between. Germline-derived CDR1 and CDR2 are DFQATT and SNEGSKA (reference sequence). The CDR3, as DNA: TGCAGTGCTAGCCCCCTCTCTACAGGGTATGGTCTAGACGAGCAGTACTTC. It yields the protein CSASPLSTGYGLDEQYF.

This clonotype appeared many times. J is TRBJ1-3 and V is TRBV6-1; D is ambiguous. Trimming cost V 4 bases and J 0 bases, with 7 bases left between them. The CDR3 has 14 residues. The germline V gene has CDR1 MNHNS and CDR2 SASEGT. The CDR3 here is CASSGTSSGNTIYF. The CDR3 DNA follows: TGTGCCAGCAGTGGGACGAGCTCTGGAAACACCATATATTTT.

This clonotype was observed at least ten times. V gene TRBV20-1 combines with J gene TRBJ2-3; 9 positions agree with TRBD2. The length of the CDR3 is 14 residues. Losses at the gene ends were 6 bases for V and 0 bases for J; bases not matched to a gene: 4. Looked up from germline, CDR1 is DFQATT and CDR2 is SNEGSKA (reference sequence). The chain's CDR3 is CSAPAGGSTDTQYF. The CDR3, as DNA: TGCAGTGCCCCAGCGGGGGGAAGCACAGATACGCAGTATTTT.

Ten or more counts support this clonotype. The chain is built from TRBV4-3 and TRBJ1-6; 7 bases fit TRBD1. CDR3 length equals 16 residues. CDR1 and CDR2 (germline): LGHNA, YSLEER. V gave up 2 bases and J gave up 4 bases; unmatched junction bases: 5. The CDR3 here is CASSQTAGQYNSPLHF. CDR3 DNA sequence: TGCGCCAGCAGCCAAACTGCGGGACAGTATAATTCACCCCTCCACTTT.

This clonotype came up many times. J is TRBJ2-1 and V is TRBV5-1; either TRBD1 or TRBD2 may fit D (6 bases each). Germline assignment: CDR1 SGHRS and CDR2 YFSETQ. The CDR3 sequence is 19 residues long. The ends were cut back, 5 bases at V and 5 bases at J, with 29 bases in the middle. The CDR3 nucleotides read TGCGCCAGCAGGCTCCTCTCCCCAGAAGTGTGGGGGGCCAACAATGAGCAGTTCTTC. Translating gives CASRLLSPEVWGANNEQFF.

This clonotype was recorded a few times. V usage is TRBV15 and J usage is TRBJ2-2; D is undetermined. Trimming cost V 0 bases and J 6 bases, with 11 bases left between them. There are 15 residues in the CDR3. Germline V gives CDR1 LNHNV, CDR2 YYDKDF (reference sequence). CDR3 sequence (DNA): TGTGCCACCAGCAGAGATCGGTCAATCTCCGGGGAGCTGTTTTTT. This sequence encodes CATSRDRSISGELFF.

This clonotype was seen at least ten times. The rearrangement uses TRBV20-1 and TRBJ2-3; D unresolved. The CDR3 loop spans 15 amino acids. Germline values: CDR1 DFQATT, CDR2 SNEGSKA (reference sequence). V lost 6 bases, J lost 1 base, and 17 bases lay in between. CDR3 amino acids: CSAPKVGLRTDTQYF. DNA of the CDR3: TGCAGTGCCCCCAAAGTGGGATTACGCACAGATACGCAGTATTTT.

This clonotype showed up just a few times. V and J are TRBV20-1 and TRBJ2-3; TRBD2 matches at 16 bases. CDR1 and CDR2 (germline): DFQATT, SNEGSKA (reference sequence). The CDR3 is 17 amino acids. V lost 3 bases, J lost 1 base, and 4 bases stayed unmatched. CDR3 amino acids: CSASGTSGRDGTDTQYF. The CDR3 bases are TGCAGTGCTAGTGGGACTAGCGGGAGGGACGGCACAGATACGCAGTATTTT.

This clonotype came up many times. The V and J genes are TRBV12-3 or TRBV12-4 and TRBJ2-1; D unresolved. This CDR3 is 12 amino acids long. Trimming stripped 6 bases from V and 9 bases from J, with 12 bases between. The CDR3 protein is CASSHLVGEQFF. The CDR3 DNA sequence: TGTGCCAGCAGCCACCTAGTGGGTGAGCAGTTCTTC.

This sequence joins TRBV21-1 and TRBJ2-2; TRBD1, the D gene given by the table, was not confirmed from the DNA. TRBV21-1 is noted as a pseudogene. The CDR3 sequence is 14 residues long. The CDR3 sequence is CASRGQVRTGELFF. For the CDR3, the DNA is TGTGCCAGCAGGGGGCAGGTCCGGACCGGGGAGCTGTTTTTT.

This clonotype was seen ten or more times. CDR3 in DNA: TGCGCCAGCAGCCAGGGACTACGGACCGGGGAGCTGTTTTTT. Translated, it gives CASSQGLRTGELFF. V gene TRBV5-1 combines with J gene TRBJ2-2; 7 bases align to TRBD2. Germline V gene data show CDR1 as SGHRS and CDR2 as YFSETQ. V shed 4 bases, J shed 5 bases, and the junction held 5 bases outside the gene matches. There are 14 residues in the CDR3.

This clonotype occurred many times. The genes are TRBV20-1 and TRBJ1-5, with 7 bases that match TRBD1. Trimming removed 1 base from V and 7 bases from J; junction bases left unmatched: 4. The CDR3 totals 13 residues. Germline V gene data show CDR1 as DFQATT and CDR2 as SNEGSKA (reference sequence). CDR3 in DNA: TGCAGTGCTAGAGTAAACAGGGGCCAGCCCCAGCATTTT. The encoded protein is CSARVNRGQPQHF.

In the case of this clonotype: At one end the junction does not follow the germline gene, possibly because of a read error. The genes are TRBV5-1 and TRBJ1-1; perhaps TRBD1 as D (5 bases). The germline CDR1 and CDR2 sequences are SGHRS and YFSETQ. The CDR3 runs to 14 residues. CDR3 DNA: TGCGCCACCAGCTTGGCTCAGGGGAACACTGAAGCTTTCTTT. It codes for CATSLAQGNTEAFF.

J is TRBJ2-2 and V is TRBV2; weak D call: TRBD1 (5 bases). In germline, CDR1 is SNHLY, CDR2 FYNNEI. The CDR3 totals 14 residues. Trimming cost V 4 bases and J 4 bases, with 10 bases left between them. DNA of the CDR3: TGTGCCAGCAGTGTGGCCAGGGTCACCGGGGAGCTGTTTTTT. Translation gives CASSVARVTGELFF.

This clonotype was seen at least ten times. In nucleotides, the CDR3 is TGCGCCAGCAGATCGACTGAGGAGGGGCCCCAGCATTTT. This encodes CASRSTEEGPQHF. This rearrangement joins TRBV5-1 to TRBJ1-5; D is unresolved. The CDR3 contains 13 residues. The germline V gene encodes CDR1 SGHRS and CDR2 YFSETQ. Trimming shortened V by 5 bases and J by 9 bases, and 15 bases separated the two germline ends. The whole variable domain, filled in from reference TRBV5-1 and TRBJ1-5, reads KAGVTQTPRYLIKTRGQQVTLSCSPISGHRSVSWYQQTPGQGLQFLFEYFSETQRNKGNFPGRFSGRQFSNSRSEMNVSTLELGDSALYLCASRSTEEGPQHFGDGTRLSIL.

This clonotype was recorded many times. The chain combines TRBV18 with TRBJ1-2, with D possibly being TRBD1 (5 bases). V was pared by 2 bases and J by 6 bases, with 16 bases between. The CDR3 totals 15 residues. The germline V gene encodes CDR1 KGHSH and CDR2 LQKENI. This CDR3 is CASSPTLHGAHGYTF. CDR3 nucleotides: TGTGCCAGCTCACCAACCCTACACGGGGCGCATGGCTACACCTTC.

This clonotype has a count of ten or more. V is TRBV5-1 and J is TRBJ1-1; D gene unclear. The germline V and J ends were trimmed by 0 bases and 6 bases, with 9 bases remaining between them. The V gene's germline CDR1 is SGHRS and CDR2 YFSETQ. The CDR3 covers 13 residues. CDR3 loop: CASSLEGFAEAFF. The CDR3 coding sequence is TGCGCCAGCAGCTTGGAGGGTTTCGCTGAAGCTTTCTTT.

The CDR3 nucleotides are TGCAGTGCCCCCCCCCGGAGGGGCACTGAAGCTTTCTTT. Translated: CSAPPRRGTEAFF. The chain employs TRBV20-1 and TRBJ1-1; D perhaps matches TRBD1 (5 bases). The germline V gene encodes CDR1 DFQATT and CDR2 SNEGSKA (reference sequence). Trimming took 6 bases from V and 4 from J, leaving 15 bases between them. The CDR3 loop spans 13 amino acids.

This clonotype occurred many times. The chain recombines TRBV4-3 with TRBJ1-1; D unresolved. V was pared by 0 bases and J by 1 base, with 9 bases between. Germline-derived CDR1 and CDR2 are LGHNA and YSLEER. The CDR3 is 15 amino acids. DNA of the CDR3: TGCGCCAGCAGCCAAGATCGCATTGGGAACACTGAAGCTTTCTTT. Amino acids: CASSQDRIGNTEAFF.

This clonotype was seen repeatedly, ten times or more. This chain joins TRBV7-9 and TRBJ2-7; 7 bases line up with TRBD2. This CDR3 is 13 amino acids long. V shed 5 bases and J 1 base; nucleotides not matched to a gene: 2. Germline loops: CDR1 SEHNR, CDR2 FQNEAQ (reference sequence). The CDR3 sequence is CASSKGLSYEQYF. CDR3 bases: TGTGCCAGCAGCAAGGGACTATCCTACGAGCAGTACTTC.

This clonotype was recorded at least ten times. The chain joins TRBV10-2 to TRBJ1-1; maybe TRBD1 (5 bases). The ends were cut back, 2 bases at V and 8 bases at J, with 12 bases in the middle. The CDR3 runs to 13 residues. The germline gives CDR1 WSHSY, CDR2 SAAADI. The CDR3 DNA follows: TGCGCCAGCAGTGAGATAGGGGCTGGGGAAGCTTTCTTT. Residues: CASSEIGAGEAFF.

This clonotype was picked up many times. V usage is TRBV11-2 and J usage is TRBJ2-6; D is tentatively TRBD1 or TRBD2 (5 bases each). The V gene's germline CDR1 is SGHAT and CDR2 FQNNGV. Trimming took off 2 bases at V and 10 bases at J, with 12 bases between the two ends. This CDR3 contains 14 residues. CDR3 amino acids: CASSLTSGTNVLTF. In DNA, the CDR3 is TGTGCCAGCAGCTTAACATCGGGGACGAACGTCCTGACTTTC.

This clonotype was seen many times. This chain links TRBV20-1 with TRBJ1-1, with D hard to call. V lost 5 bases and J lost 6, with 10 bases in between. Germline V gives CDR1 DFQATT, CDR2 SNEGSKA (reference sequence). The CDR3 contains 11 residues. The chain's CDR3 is CSALIRPEAFF. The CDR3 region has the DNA TGCAGTGCTCTAATCCGTCCTGAAGCTTTCTTT.

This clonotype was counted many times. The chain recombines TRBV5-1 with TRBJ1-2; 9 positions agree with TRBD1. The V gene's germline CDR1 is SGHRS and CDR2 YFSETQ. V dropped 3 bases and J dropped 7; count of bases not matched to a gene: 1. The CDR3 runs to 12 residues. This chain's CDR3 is CASSWDRVGYTF. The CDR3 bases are TGCGCCAGCAGCTGGGACAGGGTTGGCTACACCTTC.

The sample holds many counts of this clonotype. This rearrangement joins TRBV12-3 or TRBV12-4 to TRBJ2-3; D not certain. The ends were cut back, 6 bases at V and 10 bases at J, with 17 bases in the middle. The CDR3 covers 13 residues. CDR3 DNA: TGTGCCAGCAGCTCGACGGTGTCTAGGGCGCAGTATTTT. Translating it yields CASSSTVSRAQYF.

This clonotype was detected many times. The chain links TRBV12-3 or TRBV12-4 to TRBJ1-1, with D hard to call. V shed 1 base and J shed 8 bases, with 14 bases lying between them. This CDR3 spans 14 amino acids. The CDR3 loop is CASSLGPPGGEAFF. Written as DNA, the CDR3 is TGTGCCAGCAGTTTAGGACCCCCCGGAGGAGAAGCTTTCTTT.

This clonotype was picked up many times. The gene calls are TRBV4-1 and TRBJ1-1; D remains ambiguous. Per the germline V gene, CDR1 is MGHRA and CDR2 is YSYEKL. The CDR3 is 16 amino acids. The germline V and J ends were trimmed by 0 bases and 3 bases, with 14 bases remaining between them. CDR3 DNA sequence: TGCGCCAGCAGCCAAGATTGGGGTTTCGGGTACACTGAAGCTTTCTTT. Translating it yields CASSQDWGFGYTEAFF.